This T cell receptor (beta chain) was documented in a study of shared clonotypes between healthy human individuals. Study results and caveats: Generation probability values for non-shared clonotypes were lower than those for clonotypes shared by all four donors. The sole specimen, blood, was sampled, and tissue repertoires likely differ.

CD45RO-negative, CCR7-selected cells formed the naive CD8 fraction, which excluded terminally differentiated effector memory CD45RA+ cells. All participating donors were Caucasian adults from Nashville, Tennessee. Of note for this clone: Its antigen remains unidentified.

This CDR3 has 14 amino acids. The V end was cut by 4 bases, the J end by 8 bases, with 14 bases between. The V gene's germline CDR1 is MNHEY and CDR2 SMNVEV (reference sequence). Replicate PCRs from sorted subsets contained around 190 ng DNA, which is around 30,000 T cell genomes. Assay: immunoSEQ multiplex PCR; the TCRdb copy retains only in-frame clones and omits some. Altogether about 2.1 million clones are present, about 93% being singletons, with the ten largest covering 1.5% to 2%. The source of this sequence is a man between 18 and 29 years old in good health. Some clones in this sample may be carry-over from other donors' samples. Sequenced material: naive CD8+ T cells from PBMCs. The V and J genes are TRBV27 and TRBJ1-4; unclear D gene. CDR3 residues: CASSSDGGQEKLFF. Written as DNA, the CDR3 is TGTGCCAGCAGTTCGGACGGAGGGCAGGAAAAACTGTTTTTT.